This T cell receptor (beta chain) was documented in a study of metastatic and nonmetastatic thyroid tumors. About the study: Repertoires of blood and of tissue (tumor or nodule) from malignant and benign thyroid patients were compared. Whole-study findings and limits: Benign nodules reportedly had significantly lower TCR beta diversity than malignant thyroid tumors in blood and tumor.

TCRdb reprocessed the PCR reads using MiXCR. The table includes tens of thousands of clones, 9% to 14% detected once. All patients reached thyroid surgery having received no treatment beforehand. Between the trimmed V and J ends, which lost 6 bases and 2 bases, there was a span of 18 bases. The germline V gene has CDR1 DFQATT and CDR2 SNEGSKA (reference sequence). The CDR3 has 15 residues. This clone appeared many times. Its antigen is not identified. This receptor was obtained from a male donor with papillary thyroid cancer or a benign thyroid nodule (not recorded which). Some clones in this sample may be carry-over from other donors' samples. The rearrangement links TRBV20-1 to TRBJ2-3; tentatively, D is TRBD1 (5 bases). The sample was blood. The CDR3: CSAPNRGTYTDTQYF. The CDR3 nucleotides read TGCAGTGCGCCAAATAGGGGCACCTACACAGATACGCAGTATTTT.